These T cell receptor beta chains were read from a single sample in a study of fetal regulatory T cell absence and autoimmunity. Profiling relied on immunoSEQ multiplex PCR, and the TCRdb table lists in-frame clones only, not all of them. This sample has about 50,000 clones; about 80% occur once, and the top ten carry 0.41%. Sequencing was performed on cord blood. These receptors were collected from a newborn boy with IPEX syndrome. Each CDR3 is given with its conserved first and last residue. D genes are given only for firm matches. A clone size is listed for some rows: how often the clone was seen (once, few, many), or a class if it is expanded.

V gene,clone size,J gene,D gene,CDR3 protein,CDR3 DNA
TRBV9,.,TRBJ1-1,.,CASSVDSGMNTEAFF,TGTGCCAGCAGCGTAGATTCAGGGATGAACACTGAAGCTTTCTTT
TRBV27,.,TRBJ1-6,.,CASSPFPGGGNNSPLHF,TGTGCCAGCAGTCCCTTCCCTGGGGGGGGCAATAATTCACCCCTCCACTTT
TRBV19,.,TRBJ2-1,.,CASSTTSVGDNNEQFF,TGTGCCAGTAGTACCACGAGTGTCGGGGATAACAATGAGCAGTTCTTC
TRBV9,.,TRBJ2-4,.,CASSVGGGMGAKNIQYF,TGTGCCAGCAGCGTAGGAGGAGGGATGGGGGCCAAAAACATTCAGTACTTC
TRBV4-1,.,TRBJ2-7,.,CASSPTMGREQYF,TGCGCCAGCAGCCCCACCATGGGGAGGGAGCAGTACTTC
TRBV10-2,few,TRBJ2-7,TRBD2,CASSTTSGGYEQYF,TGCGCCAGCAGTACGACTAGCGGGGGCTACGAGCAGTACTTC
TRBV6-1,.,TRBJ2-5,.,CASSDGRHGGLETQYF,TGTGCCAGCAGTGATGGTCGGCACGGAGGGTTAGAGACCCAGTACTTC
TRBV4-1,few,TRBJ2-2,TRBD2,CASSQEGLAGAGELFF,TGCGCCAGCAGCCAAGAGGGACTAGCGGGAGCCGGGGAGCTGTTTTTT
TRBV7-2,once,TRBJ1-3,.,CASSGVAYGNTIYF,TGTGCCAGCAGCGGCGTTGCGTACGGAAACACCATATATTTT
TRBV5-6,.,TRBJ2-3,TRBD2,CASSLGLAGGTTQYF,TGTGCCAGCAGCTTGGGACTAGCGGGGGGGACTACGCAGTATTTT
TRBV12-5,.,TRBJ2-3,TRBD2,CASVLTSSGRGDTQYF,TGTGCTAGTGTCCTCACTTCTAGCGGGAGAGGGGATACGCAGTATTTT
TRBV4-3,.,TRBJ1-2,.,CASSQDYGFVRDGYTF,TGCGCCAGCAGCCAAGATTACGGGTTTGTTAGGGATGGCTACACCTTC
TRBV30,.,TRBJ2-7,.,CAWSPRASYEQYF,TGTGCCTGGAGTCCAAGGGCGTCCTACGAGCAGTACTTC
TRBV7-8,.,TRBJ2-7,.,CASSLADSYEQYF,TGTGCCAGCAGCTTAGCTGACAGCTACGAGCAGTACTTC
TRBV11-3,.,TRBJ1-4,.,CASSGDTADEKLFF,TGTGCCAGCAGCGGGGATACGGCGGATGAAAAACTGTTTTTT
TRBV6-5,.,TRBJ1-2,.,CASSYLANYGYTF,TGTGCCAGCAGTTATCTGGCTAACTATGGCTACACCTTC
TRBV7-9,.,TRBJ1-1,.,CASSFQGNTEAFF,TGTGCCAGCAGCTTTCAGGGTAACACTGAAGCTTTCTTT
TRBV5-4,.,TRBJ2-1,TRBD2,CASSRTRLAGPRGNEQFF,TGTGCCAGCAGTCGGACGAGACTAGCGGGGCCTCGGGGGAATGAGCAGTTCTTC
TRBV7-7,.,TRBJ2-7,TRBD1,CASSRDRGYEQYF,TGTGCTAGCAGCCGGGACAGGGGTTACGAGCAGTACTTC
TRBV2,.,TRBJ2-3,.,CASSATTDTQYF,TGTGCCAGCAGTGCGACTACAGATACGCAGTATTTT
TRBV5-4,.,TRBJ1-4,.,CASSLEGFNEKLFF,TGTGCCAGCAGCTTAGAGGGGTTTAATGAAAAACTGTTTTTT
TRBV4-2,.,TRBJ2-1,TRBD2,CASGFGGGTSGYNEQFF,TGTGCCAGCGGGTTTGGGGGGGGGACTAGCGGCTACAATGAGCAGTTCTTC
TRBV5-1,.,TRBJ2-3,.,CASSLGDTQYF,TGCGCCAGCAGCTTGGGAGATACGCAGTATTTT
TRBV7-8,.,TRBJ1-5,TRBD1,CASSGQGGVIQPQHF,TGTGCCAGCTCTGGCCAGGGGGGGGTAATTCAGCCCCAGCATTTT
TRBV7-2,.,TRBJ2-7,TRBD2,CASSLLGLAGGYEQYF,TGTGCCAGCAGCTTACTGGGACTAGCGGGAGGCTACGAGCAGTACTTC
TRBV9,.,TRBJ2-5,TRBD2,CASSVVERGYQETQYF,TGTGCCAGCAGCGTAGTGGAGCGGGGGTACCAAGAGACCCAGTACTTC
TRBV10-3,.,TRBJ1-6,.,CAISEGHNSPLHF,TGTGCCATCAGTGAGGGACATAATTCACCCCTCCACTTT
TRBV18,.,TRBJ2-7,.,CASSPYRLLSSYEQYF,TGTGCCAGCTCACCATACCGGCTACTTAGCTCCTACGAGCAGTACTTC
TRBV30,.,TRBJ2-1,.,CAWSDRYLGNEQFF,TGTGCCTGGAGTGACCGTTACCTTGGCAATGAGCAGTTCTTC
TRBV27,.,TRBJ1-1,.,CASSEGGIQGGTEAFF,TGTGCCAGCAGTGAAGGCGGTATACAGGGCGGGACTGAAGCTTTCTTT
TRBV11-2,.,TRBJ2-5,.,CASSLTSADQETQYF,TGTGCCAGCAGCTTAACGAGTGCGGATCAGGAGACCCAGTACTTC
TRBV6-7,.,TRBJ2-1,TRBD2,CASSYSGRGYNEQFF,TGTGCCAGCAGTTACAGCGGGAGGGGATACAATGAGCAGTTCTTC
TRBV7-2,.,TRBJ2-3,.,CASSLLEGTDTQYF,TGTGCCAGCAGCTTACTAGAAGGCACAGATACGCAGTATTTT
TRBV7-6,.,TRBJ2-6,TRBD1,CAREGQGLAGANVLTF,TGTGCCAGAGAAGGACAGGGGCTCGCTGGGGCCAACGTCCTGACTTTC
TRBV10-3,.,TRBJ1-2,.,CAISEWSGGYTF,TGTGCCATCAGTGAGTGGTCGGGGGGCTACACCTTC
TRBV29-1,.,TRBJ1-2,TRBD1,CSVETGADGYTF,TGCAGCGTTGAAACAGGGGCAGATGGCTACACCTTC
TRBV5-4,.,TRBJ2-5,TRBD1,CASSFRGREETQYF,TGTGCCAGCAGCTTCAGGGGGCGGGAAGAGACCCAGTACTTC
TRBV27,.,TRBJ1-3,.,CASSYRAGGSGNTIYF,TGTGCCAGCAGTTACAGGGCGGGGGGCTCTGGAAACACCATATATTTT
TRBV9,once,TRBJ1-1,.,CASSGGPTEAFF,TGTGCCAGCAGCGGAGGACCCACTGAAGCTTTCTTT
TRBV19,once,TRBJ2-3,.,CASTINGGTSTDTQYF,TGTGCCAGTACGATAAATGGCGGCACTAGCACAGATACGCAGTATTTT